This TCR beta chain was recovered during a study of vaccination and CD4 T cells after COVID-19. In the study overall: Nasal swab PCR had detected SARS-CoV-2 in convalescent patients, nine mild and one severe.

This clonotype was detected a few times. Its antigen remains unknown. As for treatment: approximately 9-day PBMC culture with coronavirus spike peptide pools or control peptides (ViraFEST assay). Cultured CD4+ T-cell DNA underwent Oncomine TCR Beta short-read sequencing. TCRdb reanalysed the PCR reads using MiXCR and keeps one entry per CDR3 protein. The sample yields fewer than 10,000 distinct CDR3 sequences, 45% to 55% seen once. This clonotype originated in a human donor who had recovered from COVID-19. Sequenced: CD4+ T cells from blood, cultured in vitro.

This CDR3 reads CATSGSRDTQYF. The CDR3 nucleotides read TGTGCCACCAGTGGATCCCGAGATACGCAGTATTTT. The V call is TRBV24-1, the J call TRBJ2-3; no definite D call. V was shortened by 5 bases and J by 5 bases, with 7 bases between the two germline ends. The germline CDR1 and CDR2 sequences are KGHDR and SFDVKD. The CDR3 contains 12 residues.